A selection of T cell receptor beta chains follows, all from one sample in a study of cytomegalovirus exposure and HLA in healthy donors. Method: immunoSEQ multiplex PCR; TCRdb's copy keeps in-frame clones and lacks some. The repertoire includes a few hundred thousand clones, roughly 79% of them detected once, and roughly 0.58% sits in the top ten. Sequencing was performed on PBMCs. These receptors were obtained from a woman in her forties in good health and CMV-seronegative. CDR3s include the opening cysteine and the closing phenylalanine or tryptophan. A D gene is named only where the DNA matches it firmly. Expanded clones get a size class; other rows say once, few or many, or leave the size out.

J gene,clone size,D gene,V gene,CDR3 DNA,CDR3 protein
TRBJ2-7,.,TRBD1,TRBV6-1,TGTGCCAGCAGGTGGACAGGTACTCAGGAGCAGTACTTC,CASRWTGTQEQYF
TRBJ2-5,.,TRBD1,TRBV2,TGTGCCAGCAGCCCCGGGACAGGAGAGACCCAGTACTTC,CASSPGTGETQYF
TRBJ1-1,few,.,TRBV7-2,TGTGCCAGCAGCTTAAGTCGGGACACTGAAGCTTTCTTT,CASSLSRDTEAFF
TRBJ2-3,once,.,TRBV7-6,TGTGCCAGCAGCTACGGACAGAGCACAGATACGCAGTATTTT,CASSYGQSTDTQYF
TRBJ1-5,.,TRBD1,TRBV10-2,TGCGCCAGCAGGCGGACAGGGGGAGGTCAGCCCCAGCATTTT,CASRRTGGGQPQHF
TRBJ1-2,few,TRBD1,TRBV28,TGTGCCAGCAGTGACAGGGATGGCTACACCTTC,CASSDRDGYTF
TRBJ1-1,.,.,TRBV27,TGTGCCAGCAGTCCGGAGTATCTCATGAACACTGAAGCTTTCTTT,CASSPEYLMNTEAFF
TRBJ2-7,.,.,TRBV6-6,TGTGCCAGCAGGGGAGGGGGTCGCTACGAGCAGTACTTC,CASRGGGRYEQYF
TRBJ1-1,.,.,TRBV7-9,TGTTCCAGCAGCAATCCCAGCGGGACTGGCACTGAAGCTTTCTTT,CSSSNPSGTGTEAFF
TRBJ1-2,few,.,TRBV12-5,TGTGCTAGTGCCCAAGGGGAGGACTATGGCTACACCTTC,CASAQGEDYGYTF
TRBJ2-7,.,TRBD2,TRBV18,TGTGCCAGCTCACCTTATAGCGGGGGGACCGAGCAGTACTTC,CASSPYSGGTEQYF
TRBJ1-6,.,.,TRBV7-2,TGTGCCAGCAGCCTATATGGGAGCAGGAATTCACCCCTCCACTTT,CASSLYGSRNSPLHF
TRBJ1-1,.,TRBD1,TRBV5-1,TGCGCCAGCAGCGCAAGGACAGGGGACTTCCTAAACACTGAAGCTTTCTTT,CASSARTGDFLNTEAFF
TRBJ1-6,.,.,TRBV4-1,TGCGCCAGCAGCCAAGTACAGGGTTTGCCCTATAATTCACCCCTCCACTTT,CASSQVQGLPYNSPLHF
TRBJ1-2,once,.,TRBV28,TGTGCCAGCAGTTTAGAGGGCAGGGGCTATGGCTACACCTTC,CASSLEGRGYGYTF
TRBJ2-3,few,TRBD2,TRBV6-5,TGTGCCAGCAGTACTAGCGGGGGAGCAGATACGCAGTATTTT,CASSTSGGADTQYF